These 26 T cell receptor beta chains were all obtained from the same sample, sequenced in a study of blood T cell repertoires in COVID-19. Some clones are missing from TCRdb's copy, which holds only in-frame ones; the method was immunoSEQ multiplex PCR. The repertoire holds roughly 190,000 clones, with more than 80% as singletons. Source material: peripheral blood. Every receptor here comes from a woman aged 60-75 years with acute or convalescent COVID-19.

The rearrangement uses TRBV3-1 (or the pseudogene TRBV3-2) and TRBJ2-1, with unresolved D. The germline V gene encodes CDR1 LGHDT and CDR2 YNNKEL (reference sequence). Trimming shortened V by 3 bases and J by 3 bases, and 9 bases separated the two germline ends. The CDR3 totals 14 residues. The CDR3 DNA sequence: TGTGCCAGCAGCCACGGCGGTGACTACAATGAGCAGTTCTTC. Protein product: CASSHGGDYNEQFF.

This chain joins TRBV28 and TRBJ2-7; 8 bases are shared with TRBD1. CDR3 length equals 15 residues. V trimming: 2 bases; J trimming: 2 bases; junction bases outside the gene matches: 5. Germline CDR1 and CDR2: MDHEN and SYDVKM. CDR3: CASSLPQTGAYEQYF. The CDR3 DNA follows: TGTGCCAGCAGTTTACCCCAGACAGGGGCCTACGAGCAGTACTTC.

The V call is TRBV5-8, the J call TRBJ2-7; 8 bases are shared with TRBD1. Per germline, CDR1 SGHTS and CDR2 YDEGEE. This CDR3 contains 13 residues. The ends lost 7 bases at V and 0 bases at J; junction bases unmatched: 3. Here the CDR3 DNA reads TGTGCCAGCTTAGGGACAGGCTCCTACGAGCAGTACTTC. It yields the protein CASLGTGSYEQYF.

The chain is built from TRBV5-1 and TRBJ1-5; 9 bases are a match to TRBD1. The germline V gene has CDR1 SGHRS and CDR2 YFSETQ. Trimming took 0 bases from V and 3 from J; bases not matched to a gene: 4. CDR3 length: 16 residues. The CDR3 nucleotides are TGCGCCAGCAGCTTGGGGACAGGGGATAACAATCAGCCCCAGCATTTT. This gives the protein CASSLGTGDNNQPQHF.

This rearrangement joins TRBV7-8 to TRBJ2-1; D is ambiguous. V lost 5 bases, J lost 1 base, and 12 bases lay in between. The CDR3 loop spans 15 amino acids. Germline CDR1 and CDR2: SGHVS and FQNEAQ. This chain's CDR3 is CASSPLRGSYNEQFF. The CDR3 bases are TGTGCCAGCAGCCCCCTCCGCGGATCCTACAATGAGCAGTTCTTC.

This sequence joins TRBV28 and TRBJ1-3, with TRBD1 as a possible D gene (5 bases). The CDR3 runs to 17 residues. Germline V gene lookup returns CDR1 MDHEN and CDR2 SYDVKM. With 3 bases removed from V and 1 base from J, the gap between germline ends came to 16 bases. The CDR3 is CASSLPQGLISGNTIYF. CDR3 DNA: TGTGCCAGCAGTTTGCCGCAGGGACTAATATCTGGAAACACCATATATTTT.

The CDR3 sequence is CSALTPGGQYF. The CDR3 coding sequence is TGCAGTGCCCTTACTCCAGGTGGGCAGTATTTT. This chain joins TRBV20-1 and TRBJ2-3; D not certain. This CDR3 has 11 residues. Germline V CDR1 and CDR2: DFQATT, SNEGSKA (reference sequence). The V gene lost 6 bases and the J gene lost 11 bases, with 15 bases spanning the gap.

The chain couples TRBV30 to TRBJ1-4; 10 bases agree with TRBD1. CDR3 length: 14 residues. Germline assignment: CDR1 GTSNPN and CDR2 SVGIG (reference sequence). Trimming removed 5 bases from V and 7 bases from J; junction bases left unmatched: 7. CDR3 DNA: TGTGCCTGGGGACAGGGGGGAGTAGGTGAAAAACTGTTTTTT. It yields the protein CAWGQGGVGEKLFF.

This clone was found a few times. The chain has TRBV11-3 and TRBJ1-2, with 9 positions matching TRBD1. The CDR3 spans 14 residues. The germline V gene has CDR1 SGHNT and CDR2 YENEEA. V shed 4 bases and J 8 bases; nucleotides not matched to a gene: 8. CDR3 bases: TGTGCCAGCAGCTCATACGGACAGGGGTACGGCTACACCTTC. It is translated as CASSSYGQGYGYTF.

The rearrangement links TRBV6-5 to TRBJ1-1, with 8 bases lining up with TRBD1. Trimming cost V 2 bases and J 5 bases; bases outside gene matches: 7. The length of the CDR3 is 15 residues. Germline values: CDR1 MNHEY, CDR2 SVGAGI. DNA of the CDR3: TGTGCCAGCAGTTACCAAACAGGGGGTTTAACTGAAGCTTTCTTT. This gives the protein CASSYQTGGLTEAFF.

The CDR3, as DNA: TGCGCCAGCAGCTTGGCTGGCGGGAGTGGGAACATTCAGTACTTC. Amino acid sequence: CASSLAGGSGNIQYF. V is TRBV5-1 and J is TRBJ2-4; 7 bases map to TRBD2. The CDR3 length is 15 residues. Per germline, CDR1 SGHRS and CDR2 YFSETQ. J gave up 7 bases and V 0 bases, and 7 bases lay outside the gene matches. The full variable domain, rest sourced from reference TRBV5-1 and TRBJ2-4, is KAGVTQTPRYLIKTRGQQVTLSCSPISGHRSVSWYQQTPGQGLQFLFEYFSETQRNKGNFPGRFSGRQFSNSRSEMNVSTLELGDSALYLCASSLAGGSGNIQYFGAGTRLSVL.

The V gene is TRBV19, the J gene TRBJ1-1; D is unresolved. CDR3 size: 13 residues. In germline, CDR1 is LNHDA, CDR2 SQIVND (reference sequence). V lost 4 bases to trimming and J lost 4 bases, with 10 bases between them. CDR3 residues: CASSTRTGTEAFF. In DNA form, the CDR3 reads TGTGCCAGTAGTACGCGTACGGGCACTGAAGCTTTCTTT.

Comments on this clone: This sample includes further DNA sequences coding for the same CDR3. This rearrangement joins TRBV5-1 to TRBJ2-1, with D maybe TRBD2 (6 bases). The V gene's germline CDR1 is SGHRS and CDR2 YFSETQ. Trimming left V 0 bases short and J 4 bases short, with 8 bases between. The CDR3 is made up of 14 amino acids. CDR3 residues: CASSLAGDYNEQFF. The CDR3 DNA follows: TGCGCCAGCAGCTTGGCGGGAGATTACAATGAGCAGTTCTTC. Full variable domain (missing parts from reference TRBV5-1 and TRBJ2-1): KAGVTQTPRYLIKTRGQQVTLSCSPISGHRSVSWYQQTPGQGLQFLFEYFSETQRNKGNFPGRFSGRQFSNSRSEMNVSTLELGDSALYLCASSLAGDYNEQFFGPGTRLTVL.

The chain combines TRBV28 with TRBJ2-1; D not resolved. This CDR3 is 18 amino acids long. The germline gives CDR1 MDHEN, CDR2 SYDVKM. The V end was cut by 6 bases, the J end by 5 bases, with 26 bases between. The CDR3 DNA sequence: TGTGCCAGCAGACTAACCCAAACCCCCACGATACGGGACAATGAGCAGTTCTTC. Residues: CASRLTQTPTIRDNEQFF.

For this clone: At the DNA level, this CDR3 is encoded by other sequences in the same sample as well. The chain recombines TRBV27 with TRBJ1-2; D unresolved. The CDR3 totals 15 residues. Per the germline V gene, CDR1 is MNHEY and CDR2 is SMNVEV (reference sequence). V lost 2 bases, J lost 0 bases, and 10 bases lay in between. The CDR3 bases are TGTGCCAGCAGTTTAACCGGTCGGGCTAACTATGGCTACACCTTC. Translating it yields CASSLTGRANYGYTF.

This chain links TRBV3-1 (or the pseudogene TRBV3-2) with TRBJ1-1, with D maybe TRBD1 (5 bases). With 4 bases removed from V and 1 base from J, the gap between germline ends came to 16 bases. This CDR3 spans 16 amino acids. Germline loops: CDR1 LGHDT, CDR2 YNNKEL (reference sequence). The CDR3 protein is CASSPGVQTGNTEAFF. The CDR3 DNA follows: TGTGCCAGCAGCCCAGGAGTCCAAACAGGGAACACTGAAGCTTTCTTT.

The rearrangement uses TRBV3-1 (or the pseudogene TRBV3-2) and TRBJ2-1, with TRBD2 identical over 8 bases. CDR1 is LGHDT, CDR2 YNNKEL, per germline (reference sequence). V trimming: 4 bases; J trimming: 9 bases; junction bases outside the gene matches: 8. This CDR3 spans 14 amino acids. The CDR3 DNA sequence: TGTGCCAGCAGCCCCCGGACTAGCCACGGTGAGCAGTTCTTC. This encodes CASSPRTSHGEQFF.

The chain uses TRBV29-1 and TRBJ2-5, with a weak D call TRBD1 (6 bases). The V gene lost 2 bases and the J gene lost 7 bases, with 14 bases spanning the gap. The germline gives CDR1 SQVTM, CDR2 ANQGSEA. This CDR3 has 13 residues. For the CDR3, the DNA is TGCAGCGTTGAAAGCAGGGGTGGGGGGACCCAGTACTTC. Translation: CSVESRGGGTQYF.

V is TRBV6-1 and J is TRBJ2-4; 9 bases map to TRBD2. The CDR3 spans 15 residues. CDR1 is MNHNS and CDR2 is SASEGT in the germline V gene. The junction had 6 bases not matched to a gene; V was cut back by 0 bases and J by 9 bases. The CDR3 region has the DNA TGTGCCAGCAGTGAAGCCGGACTAGCGTATGGCATTCAGTACTTC. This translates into CASSEAGLAYGIQYF.

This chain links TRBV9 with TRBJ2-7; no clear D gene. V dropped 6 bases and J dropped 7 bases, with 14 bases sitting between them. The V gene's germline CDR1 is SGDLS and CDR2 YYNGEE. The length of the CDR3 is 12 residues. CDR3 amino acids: CASIIGAREQYV. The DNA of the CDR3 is TGTGCCAGCATCATAGGAGCGAGGGAGCAGTACGTC.

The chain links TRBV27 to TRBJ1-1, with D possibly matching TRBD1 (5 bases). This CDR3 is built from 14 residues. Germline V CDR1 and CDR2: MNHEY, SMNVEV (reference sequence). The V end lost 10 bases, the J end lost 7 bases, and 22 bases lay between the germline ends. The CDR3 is CANPGGPGEGEAFF. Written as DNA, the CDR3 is TGTGCCAACCCCGGGGGACCGGGGGAGGGTGAAGCTTTCTTT.

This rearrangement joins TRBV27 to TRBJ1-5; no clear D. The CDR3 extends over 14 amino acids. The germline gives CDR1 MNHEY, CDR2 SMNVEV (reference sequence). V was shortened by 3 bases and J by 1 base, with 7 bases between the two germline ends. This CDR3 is CASSFSRSNQPQHF. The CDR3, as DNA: TGTGCCAGCAGTTTTTCGAGAAGCAATCAGCCCCAGCATTTT.

The CDR3 sequence: CASSLSGALNQPQHF. The CDR3 coding sequence is TGTGCCAGCAGTTTGTCTGGGGCCCTTAATCAGCCCCAGCATTTT. The rearrangement joins TRBV28 to TRBJ1-5; possibly TRBD1 for D (5 bases). The CDR3 loop spans 15 amino acids. CDR1 is MDHEN, CDR2 SYDVKM, per germline. Trimming cost V 3 bases and J 4 bases, with 13 bases left between them.

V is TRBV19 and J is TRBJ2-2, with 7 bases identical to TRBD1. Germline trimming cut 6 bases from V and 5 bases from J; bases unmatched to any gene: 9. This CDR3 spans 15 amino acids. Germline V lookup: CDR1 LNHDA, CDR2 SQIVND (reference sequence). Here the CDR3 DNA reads TGTGCCAGTAGGGCGACAGGGAGTAGGACCGGGGAGCTGTTTTTT. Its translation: CASRATGSRTGELFF.

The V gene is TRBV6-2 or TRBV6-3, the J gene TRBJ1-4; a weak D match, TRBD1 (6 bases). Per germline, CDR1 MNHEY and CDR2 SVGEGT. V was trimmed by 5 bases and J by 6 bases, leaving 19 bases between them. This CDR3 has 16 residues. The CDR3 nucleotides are TGTGCCAGCAGTACATTCATCGGGGACAATTATGAAAAACTGTTTTTT. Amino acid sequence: CASSTFIGDNYEKLFF.

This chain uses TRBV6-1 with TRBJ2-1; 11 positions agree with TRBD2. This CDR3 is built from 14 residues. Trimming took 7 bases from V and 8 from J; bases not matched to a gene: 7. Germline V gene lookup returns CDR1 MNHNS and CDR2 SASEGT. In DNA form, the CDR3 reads TGTGCCAGCAAGGGTACTAGCGGGAGTGATGAGCAGTTCTTC. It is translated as CASKGTSGSDEQFF.